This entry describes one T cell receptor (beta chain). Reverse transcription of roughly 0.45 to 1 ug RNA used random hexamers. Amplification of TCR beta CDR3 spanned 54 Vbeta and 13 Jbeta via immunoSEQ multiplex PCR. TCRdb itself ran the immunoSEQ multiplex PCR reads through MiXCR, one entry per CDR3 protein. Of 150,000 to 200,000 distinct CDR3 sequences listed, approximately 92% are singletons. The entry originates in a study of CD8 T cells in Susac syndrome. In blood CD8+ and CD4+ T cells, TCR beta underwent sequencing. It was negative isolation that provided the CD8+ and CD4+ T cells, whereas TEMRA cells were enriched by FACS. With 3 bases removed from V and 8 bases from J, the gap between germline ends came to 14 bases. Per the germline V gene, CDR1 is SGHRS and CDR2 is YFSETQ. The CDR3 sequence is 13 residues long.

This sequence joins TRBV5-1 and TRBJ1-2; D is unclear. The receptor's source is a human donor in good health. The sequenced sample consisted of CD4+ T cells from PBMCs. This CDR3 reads CASSSTGPEGYTF. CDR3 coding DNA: TGCGCCAGCAGCTCGACCGGGCCCGAAGGCTACACCTTC.